This T cell receptor beta chain was recovered during a study of cytomegalovirus exposure and HLA in healthy donors (dated by TCRdb to about 2017). In terms of the full investigation: The roughly 670 repertoires of the first cohort and the 95 to 150 validation repertoires were produced on the same platform, according to a later analysis. The study combined high-throughput TCR immunosequencing, statistical association of individual TCRs with disease status, and machine learning to predict cytomegalovirus infection status. In addition to the first cohort of hundreds of subjects, a separate validation cohort of some 120 different subjects was used. The study aimed to test whether signatures of past pathogen exposure could be identified by cataloging public T cell receptors. Paper-wide results and their limitations: In vitro tests confirmed that three of the cytomegalovirus-associated TCR beta chains recognize cytomegalovirus antigens. The classifier was reported to diagnose cytomegalovirus status with high specificity and sensitivity in both the original cohort and the validation cohort. It was suggested by the authors that the approach could potentially be generalized to other disease states and immunological phenotypes. A total of around 150 TCR beta chains were listed by the study as associated with cytomegalovirus. Of the cluster scores, about 94% were above 0 in a later analysis, which found that TCRs clustered in the first cohort also tended to co-occur in the 120 validation repertoires. All 110 or so repertoires were used to score co-occurrence in the validation cohort in a later analysis, because that analysis had no HLA typing for the cohort. While some public TCRs were present in many individuals, most TCR sequences turned up only very rarely across donors.

Trimming at the junction amounts to 2 bases on V and 4 bases on J, and the germline ends lie 8 bases apart. Taken from the germline V gene, the CDR1 and CDR2 loops are SGHDT and YYEEEE. From its cysteine to its phenylalanine, the CDR3 spans 13 amino acids. Only the CDR3 DNA is retained, 39 bases long and in frame from the first base. As for this clone: Its target antigen remains unknown. No base qualities exist here, and no much larger clone lies one base off it.

Separate from the approximately 700-subject first cohort, the validation cohort of some 130 subjects was the group to which the donors belonged. The library was prepared using the immunoSEQ multiplex PCR assay. In the source study's methods: To diagnose cytomegalovirus status from the catalog of TCR beta chain sequences, a statistical classification framework was built. The immuneACCESS repertoire file appears here via TCRdb, limited to in-frame rearrangements. These files lack a portion of the clones; in checked studies, under half of the deficit traces to unresolved V genes, and the cause of the others is not known. V and J calls and clone size are those listed in that table; D and trimming were worked out from the DNA. Across this sample there are around 300,000 clones, with roughly 90% seen only once. The leading ten clones occupy roughly 1% of the sample.

This receptor was obtained from a woman aged 18-30 years in good health and CMV-seronegative. The sample consisted of PBMCs. The chain employs TRBV5-6 and TRBJ2-3, with the D gene not clear enough to name. CDR3 reads: CASSFEGADTQYF. The sequence in DNA is TGTGCCAGCAGCTTTGAAGGAGCAGATACGCAGTATTTT.